This paragraph reports one T cell receptor beta chain. What it recognizes is unknown. Germline-derived CDR1 and CDR2 are MGHRA and YSYEKL. The length of the CDR3 is 21 residues. Germline trimming cut 0 bases from V and 2 bases from J; bases unmatched to any gene: 17. This entry is derived from a study of cytomegalovirus exposure and HLA in healthy donors. Looking at the study overall: There were around 100 million unique TCR beta sequences, drawn from roughly 200 million T cells, in an earlier analysis. Broader study findings: CMV serostatus stood as the only immune exposure information on hand. Most of the TCR beta V segments (in an earlier analysis) were productive either about 87% or about 30% of the time.

13 Jbeta primers and 60 Vbeta primers were used for the PCR. Profiled with immunoSEQ multiplex PCR; TCRdb holds only in-frame clones, not every one. This table holds over 150,000 clones, about 75% found once. V and J are TRBV4-1 and TRBJ2-1; 9 bases fit TRBD2. The TCR comes from a male donor in good health and CMV-seropositive. The sample taken for sequencing was PBMCs. This CDR3 reads CASSQDPGRMRASGAYNEQFF. CDR3 in DNA: TGCGCCAGCAGCCAAGACCCCGGGCGGATGAGGGCTAGCGGGGCCTACAATGAGCAGTTCTTC.